These T cell receptor beta chains were read from a single sample in a study of shared clonotypes between healthy human individuals. TCRdb's copy holds only in-frame clones and misses some; the assay was immunoSEQ multiplex PCR. The data show millions of clones, around 90% seen once. Sequenced sample: naive CD4+ T cells sorted from blood. Receptors were obtained from a man between 18 and 35 years old in good health. Both conserved end residues are part of each CDR3. Fields, in order: D gene, J gene, V gene, clone size, CDR3 DNA, CDR3 protein. The D gene is left open where the match is weak. Clone size, where shown, is once, few, many, or a class for clones that have expanded.

>NA|TRBJ2-7|TRBV11-2|NA
TGTGCCAGCAGCTTTCTGAGGCAGGCGAAGAGCCACGAGCAGTACTTC
CASSFLRQAKSHEQYF
>TRBD1|TRBJ1-1|TRBV5-1|NA
TGCGCCAGCAGCCTCAGGACAGGGACTAACACTGAAGCTTTCTTT
CASSLRTGTNTEAFF
>TRBD1|TRBJ2-1|TRBV10-1|NA
TGCGCCAGCAGGGAAGGGGGCCCCACGGGTGAGCAGTTCTTC
CASREGGPTGEQFF
>TRBD2|TRBJ2-7|TRBV5-6|NA
TGTGCCAGCAGCCGATCCAGACTAGCGGGGGCCCCCTACGAGCAGTACTTC
CASSRSRLAGAPYEQYF
>NA|TRBJ2-7|TRBV21-1|NA
TGTGCCAGCAGCAAAGGGAGGGCCGGGACAGGGGAATACTACGAGCAGTACTTC
CASSKGRAGTGEYYEQYF
>NA|TRBJ2-3|TRBV5-1|NA
TGCGCCAGCAGCTTGGAAGCAATCACAGATACGCAGTATTTT
CASSLEAITDTQYF
>NA|TRBJ1-2|TRBV2|NA
TGTGCCAGCCGACCTATACAGGGATGGGACTATGGCTACACCTTC
CASRPIQGWDYGYTF
>TRBD1|TRBJ2-7|TRBV15|NA
TGTGCCACCAGCTGGACAGGATCCTACGAGCAGTACTTC
CATSWTGSYEQYF
>TRBD1|TRBJ2-5|TRBV10-2|NA
TGCGCCAGCAAGGACAGGGACGGGACAGAGACCCAGTACTTC
CASKDRDGTETQYF
>NA|TRBJ2-4|TRBV10-3|NA
TGTGCCATCAGTACCTCCGGGGGAAGCATTCAGTACTTC
CAISTSGGSIQYF
>TRBD1|TRBJ1-5|TRBV27|NA
TGTGCCAGCAGTTGGTCCGGGACAGGGGATCAGCCCCAGCATTTT
CASSWSGTGDQPQHF
>TRBD1|TRBJ2-4|TRBV4-1|NA
TGCGCCAGCAGTCCCGGGACAGCTCGATCAATAGCCAAAAACATTCAGTACTTC
CASSPGTARSIAKNIQYF
>TRBD2|TRBJ2-1|TRBV7-2|NA
TGTGCCAGCAGCTTAGTAGCGGGAGGAGGGAATGAGCAGTTCTTC
CASSLVAGGGNEQFF
>NA|TRBJ2-5|TRBV20-1|NA
TGCAGTGCCCCAGCAACAGAGACCCAGTACTTC
CSAPATETQYF
>NA|TRBJ1-6|TRBV6-5|NA
TGTGCCAGCAGTTACTTGGGGGGAGATTCACCCCTCCACTTT
CASSYLGGDSPLHF
>TRBD1|TRBJ2-2|TRBV5-4|NA
TGTGCCAGCAGCATAAGGGGGCTGGTCGGGGAGCTGTTTTTT
CASSIRGLVGELFF
>NA|TRBJ2-7|TRBV4-1|NA
TGCGCCAGCAGCCAAAATGTTTGGGGTAGCGAGCAGTACTTC
CASSQNVWGSEQYF
>TRBD1|TRBJ1-1|TRBV11-3|NA
TGTGCCAGCAGCTCCCCCCGGGACAGGGGGAACTTGAACACTGAAGCTTTCTTT
CASSSPRDRGNLNTEAFF
>NA|TRBJ2-3|TRBV9|NA
TGTGCCAGCAGCGCCCGGGCGGATACGCAGTATTTT
CASSARADTQYF
>NA|TRBJ2-1|TRBV7-9|NA
TGTGCCAGCAGCTTGGGAGCCCAGGTTGCGGGTGAGCAGTTCTTC
CASSLGAQVAGEQFF
>TRBD2|TRBJ2-1|TRBV5-1|NA
TGCGCCAGCAGCTTGGAGGCGGGAGGCGTCGATGAGCAGTTCTTC
CASSLEAGGVDEQFF
>TRBD2|TRBJ2-1|TRBV7-3|NA
TGTGCCAGCAGCTTACTAGCGGGGCCACGCAATGAGCAGTTCTTC
CASSLLAGPRNEQFF
>NA|TRBJ2-3|TRBV5-1|once
TGCGCCAGCATCCGGGACTCTCCCACAGATACGCAGTATTTT
CASIRDSPTDTQYF
>NA|TRBJ1-2|TRBV29-1|NA
TGCAGCGTTGAAGACTCCACACAACCTCGATATGGCTACACCTTC
CSVEDSTQPRYGYTF
>NA|TRBJ1-1|TRBV5-4|NA
TGTGCCAGCAGCTTGGGACGGGGGGGGAACACTGAAGCTTTCTTT
CASSLGRGGNTEAFF
>TRBD1|TRBJ2-2|TRBV11-3|once
TGTGCCAGCAGCTCCCGGACAGGGAAGGTGGGGACCGGGGAGCTGTTTTTT
CASSSRTGKVGTGELFF
>NA|TRBJ2-7|TRBV5-1|NA
TGCGCCAGCGGTCCCTTAGCAGGGAGCATGGACGAGCAGTACTTC
CASGPLAGSMDEQYF
>TRBD1|TRBJ1-2|TRBV9|NA
TGTGCCAGCAGCGTAGGGGACACAGGGGGATATGGCTACACCTTC
CASSVGDTGGYGYTF
>NA|TRBJ1-1|TRBV4-1|NA
TGCGCCAGCAGCCAAGATCATCTGGGCGGCACTGAAGCTTTCTTT
CASSQDHLGGTEAFF
>NA|TRBJ1-3|TRBV6-1|NA
TGTGCCAGCAGTGAAGTTAGGGGGATCTCTGGAAACACCATATATTTT
CASSEVRGISGNTIYF
>TRBD1|TRBJ2-7|TRBV10-3|NA
TGTGCCATCAGTGGGACAGGGGAATTTGAGCAGTACTTC
CAISGTGEFEQYF
>NA|TRBJ1-5|TRBV28|few
TGTGCCAGCAGGGACCCTCTGGGACAGCCCCAGCATTTT
CASRDPLGQPQHF
>TRBD1|TRBJ2-7|TRBV29-1|NA
TGCAGCGTTATCCGGGACAGGCGTCCCTACGAGCAGTACTTC
CSVIRDRRPYEQYF
>TRBD2|TRBJ2-1|TRBV29-1|NA
TGCAGCGTCGCAGGACTAGCGGGAGTCTACAATGAGCAGTTCTTC
CSVAGLAGVYNEQFF
>TRBD2|TRBJ2-7|TRBV7-9|few
TGTGCCAGCAGCTTAGCGGGACTAGCGGTGGGGAACGAGCAGTACTTC
CASSLAGLAVGNEQYF
>NA|TRBJ1-2|TRBV6-1|once
TGTGCCAGCAGTGCGAACACAATTCGTTTCCTTAACTATGGCTACACCTTC
CASSANTIRFLNYGYTF
>NA|TRBJ1-2|TRBV5-6|NA
TGTGCCAGCAGCCCCGTGGGGTATGGCTACACCTTC
CASSPVGYGYTF
>NA|TRBJ2-5|TRBV25-1|NA
TGTGCCAGCAGTGATGGTCAGGCGTCCCAGTACTTC
CASSDGQASQYF
>NA|TRBJ1-1|TRBV6-5|NA
TGTGCCAGCCACAGGAACACTGAAGCTTTCTTT
CASHRNTEAFF
>NA|TRBJ1-2|TRBV9|NA
TGTGCCAGCAGCGTAGACCCTTCTACCTATGGCTACACCTTC
CASSVDPSTYGYTF
>NA|TRBJ2-2|TRBV19|NA
TGTGCCAGTAGTATCTTGGCGGCAGGGGAGCTGTTTTTT
CASSILAAGELFF
>NA|TRBJ2-3|TRBV5-1|once
TGCGCCAGCAGCCGCTGGAGCACAGATACGCAGTATTTT
CASSRWSTDTQYF
>NA|TRBJ2-1|TRBV27|NA
TGTGCCAGTTACGCCACGCCCTACGAGCAGTTCTTC
CASYATPYEQFF
>TRBD1|TRBJ2-7|TRBV28|NA
TGTGCCAGCAGAAATAGTGACAGGGCGGGTTACGAGCAGTACTTC
CASRNSDRAGYEQYF
>NA|TRBJ2-7|TRBV10-1|NA
TGCGCCAGCAGTGAGCCCGGCCGGTTC
CASSEPGRF
>TRBD1|TRBJ2-2|TRBV6-4|NA
TGTGCCAGCAGTGATCCGAGGGACAGGGTTCCCGGGGAGCTGTTTTTT
CASSDPRDRVPGELFF
>TRBD1|TRBJ1-6|TRBV27|NA
TGTGCCAGCAGAAAAAAAATAGGGACAGTAACCTCACCCCTCCACTTT
CASRKKIGTVTSPLHF
>NA|TRBJ2-7|TRBV7-9|NA
TGTGCCAGCAGCTCCGGCCTCCCGGGTAACGAGCAGTACTTC
CASSSGLPGNEQYF
>TRBD1|TRBJ1-6|TRBV5-4|NA
TGTGCCAGCAGCTTGAGTGTGGACAGGCGGGGTTCACCCCTCCACTTT
CASSLSVDRRGSPLHF
>NA|TRBJ1-6|TRBV4-3|NA
TGCGCCAGCAGCCAAGAGGTGCATTCCAATTCACCCCTCCACTTT
CASSQEVHSNSPLHF
>NA|TRBJ1-5|TRBV18|NA
TGTGCCAGCTCACCACCGCCACTTAGCAATCAGCCCCAGCATTTT
CASSPPPLSNQPQHF
>TRBD1|TRBJ1-6|TRBV28|once
TGTGCCAGCAGTACTGGACAGGGACGATATTCACCCCTCCACTTT
CASSTGQGRYSPLHF
>TRBD1|TRBJ1-3|TRBV4-1|NA
TGCGCCAGCAGCCAAAATCCGGGACAGGGCAAGGGAAACACCATATATTTT
CASSQNPGQGKGNTIYF